These 31 T cell receptor beta chains were sequenced from one sample in a study of blood T cell repertoires in COVID-19. Using immunoSEQ multiplex PCR, the repertoire was profiled, and TCRdb retains in-frame clones only, with some absent. In the table there are some 97,000 clones, roughly 87% of which are singletons. Sequenced: peripheral blood. These receptors were collected from a man younger than 40 in a cohort sampled during active COVID-19.

The V gene is TRBV13, the J gene TRBJ1-5; 9 bases are a match to TRBD1. The V gene's germline CDR1 is PRHDT and CDR2 FYEKMQ (reference sequence). CDR3 length: 16 residues. The J segment lost 1 base and the V segment lost 5 bases, leaving 6 bases of the junction unmatched. The CDR3 sequence is CASSPGTGWSNQPQHF. DNA of the CDR3: TGTGCCAGCAGCCCCGGGACAGGGTGGAGCAATCAGCCCCAGCATTTT.

The V call is TRBV2, the J call TRBJ1-3, with D possibly TRBD1 on 6 matching bases. Germline V CDR1 and CDR2: SNHLY, FYNNEI. V shed 5 bases and J shed 0 bases, with 11 bases lying between them. The CDR3 loop spans 15 amino acids. The CDR3 DNA reads TGTGCCAGCAGTAGACAGGCTCGCTCTGGAAACACCATATATTTT. This sequence encodes CASSRQARSGNTIYF.

The chain couples TRBV18 to TRBJ1-6, with TRBD1 identical over 9 bases. This CDR3 is built from 16 residues. V shed 1 base and J 6 bases; nucleotides not matched to a gene: 4. CDR1 KGHSH and CDR2 LQKENI come from the germline V gene. The CDR3 region has the DNA TGTGCCAGCTCACCACTCTCGGGACAGGGTAATTCACCCCTCCACTTT. Residues: CASSPLSGQGNSPLHF.

V usage is TRBV3-1 (or the pseudogene TRBV3-2) and J usage is TRBJ1-2; no clear D. In germline, CDR1 is LGHDT, CDR2 YNNKEL (reference sequence). The CDR3 consists of 13 residues. The V end was cut by 0 bases, the J end by 4 bases, with 6 bases between. The CDR3 loop reads CASSQEASYGYTF. The CDR3 region has the DNA TGTGCCAGCAGCCAAGAAGCCTCCTATGGCTACACCTTC.

V is TRBV7-9 and J is TRBJ2-2; 9 bases agree with TRBD1. J was trimmed by 6 bases and V by 5 bases; bases with no gene match: 10. The CDR3 runs 16 residues. Per germline, CDR1 SEHNR and CDR2 FQNEAQ (reference sequence). The CDR3 DNA reads as TGTGCCAGCAGCCCTATAAGGGACAGGGCCGCCGGGGAGCTGTTTTTT. The encoded protein is CASSPIRDRAAGELFF. Full variable domain (remainder filled in from reference TRBV7-9 and TRBJ2-2): DTGVSQNPRHKITKRGQNVTFRCDPISEHNRLYWYRQTLGQGPEFLTYFQNEAQLEKSRLLSDRFSAERPKGSFSTLEIQRTEQGDSAMYLCASSPIRDRAAGELFFGEGSRLTVL.

V usage is TRBV28 and J usage is TRBJ1-1; D is possibly TRBD1 (5 bases). The CDR3 covers 15 residues. CDR1 is MDHEN and CDR2 is SYDVKM in the germline V gene. V was trimmed by 1 base and J by 5 bases, leaving 14 bases between them. In DNA, the CDR3 is TGTGCCAGCAGTTTATCCTCGGCAGGGCGAACTGAAGCTTTCTTT. It specifies CASSLSSAGRTEAFF.

Written as DNA, the CDR3 is TGTGCCAGCAGTCCGGTGTCCGGACTTGCCGCCTACGAGCAGTACTTC. Residues: CASSPVSGLAAYEQYF. The chain recombines TRBV6-2 or TRBV6-3 with TRBJ2-7, with D perhaps TRBD2 (5 bases). CDR3 length equals 16 residues. The V gene lost 5 bases and the J gene lost 2 bases, with 19 bases spanning the gap. Germline V lookup: CDR1 MNHEY, CDR2 SVGEGT.

The CDR3 DNA follows: TGTGCCAGTAGTACACAGGGGATGGGGACTGAAGCTTTCTTT. Its protein product is CASSTQGMGTEAFF. J is TRBJ1-1 and V is TRBV19, with 7 bases matching TRBD1. CDR3 length: 14 amino acids. After removal of 4 bases from V and 5 bases from J, the junction contained 7 bases not matched to a gene. Germline values: CDR1 LNHDA, CDR2 SQIVND (reference sequence).

This chain links TRBV2 with TRBJ2-7; a possible D gene is TRBD1 (5 bases). Germline CDR1 and CDR2: SNHLY and FYNNEI. The CDR3 is 13 amino acids. V shed 7 bases and J shed 7 bases, with 17 bases lying between them. CDR3 sequence: CASMVSSQGEQYF. CDR3 DNA: TGTGCCAGCATGGTCAGTTCCCAGGGTGAGCAGTACTTC.

J is TRBJ2-5 and V is TRBV28; tentatively, D is TRBD1 (7 bases). Germline lookup yields CDR1 MDHEN and CDR2 SYDVKM. V was shortened by 7 bases and J by 5 bases, with 17 bases between the two germline ends. CDR3 size: 14 residues. The CDR3 reads CASTSRQGGETQYF. The CDR3 DNA sequence: TGTGCCAGCACCAGCAGACAGGGAGGCGAGACCCAGTACTTC. Supplemented by reference TRBV28 and TRBJ2-5, the full variable domain reads DVKVTQSSRYLVKRTGEKVFLECVQDMDHENMFWYRQDPGLGLRLIYFSYDVKMKEKGDIPEGYSVSREKKERFSLILESASTNQTSMYLCASTSRQGGETQYFGPGTRLLVL.

This clone was seen only a few times. V usage is TRBV21-1 and J usage is TRBJ2-3; TRBD2, the D gene given by the table, was not confirmed from the DNA. TRBV21-1 is given as a pseudogene. The CDR3 runs to 19 residues. The CDR3 loop is CASSKVRVTRGSSTDTQYF. The CDR3, as DNA: TGTGCCAGCAGCAAAGTAAGGGTAACGCGGGGGTCTAGCACAGATACGCAGTATTTT.

The V and J genes are TRBV9 and TRBJ2-2, with D possibly TRBD1 on 5 matching bases. V was pared by 2 bases and J by 0 bases, with 17 bases between. There are 18 residues in the CDR3. Germline V gene data show CDR1 as SGDLS and CDR2 as YYNGEE. CDR3 protein: CASSVLAGMSANTGELFF. CDR3 bases: TGTGCCAGCAGCGTGCTGGCAGGGATGAGCGCGAACACCGGGGAGCTGTTTTTT.

The genes are TRBV27 and TRBJ1-1; D call uncertain. CDR1 is MNHEY, CDR2 SMNVEV, per germline (reference sequence). The length of the CDR3 is 15 residues. The ends were cut back, 2 bases at V and 5 bases at J, with 15 bases in the middle. CDR3 bases: TGTGCCAGCAGTTTACTCCGGAGGGATGAGACTGAAGCTTTCTTT. Amino acid sequence: CASSLLRRDETEAFF.

This clone was counted once. This chain links TRBV9 with TRBJ2-2; 8 nucleotides align to TRBD1. V was clipped by 4 bases and J by 7 bases; unmatched bases: 9. The germline CDR1 and CDR2 sequences are SGDLS and YYNGEE. The CDR3 sequence is 15 residues long. This chain's CDR3 is CASSSRWTGLGELFF. The CDR3 region has the DNA TGTGCCAGCAGCTCCAGATGGACAGGGCTCGGGGAGCTGTTTTTT.

This clone was seen once. V is TRBV10-3 and J is TRBJ1-3; D is perhaps TRBD1 (5 bases). Germline loops: CDR1 ENHRY, CDR2 SYGVKD. Trimming pared 0 bases from V and 0 bases from J, leaving 9 bases between. The CDR3 contains 16 residues. In DNA form, the CDR3 reads TGTGCCATCAGTGAGTCAGCAGGGCCCTCTGGAAACACCATATATTTT. Translated: CAISESAGPSGNTIYF.

This chain connects TRBV18 to TRBJ2-1; 11 bases map to TRBD1. This CDR3 comprises 15 residues. Germline V gene lookup returns CDR1 KGHSH and CDR2 LQKENI. The V gene end was trimmed by 4 bases and the J gene end by 7 bases; junction bases not matched to a gene: 6. In DNA form, the CDR3 reads TGTGCCAGCTCACTTGGACAGGGGGCGTGGAATGAGCAGTTCTTC. Encoded protein: CASSLGQGAWNEQFF.

The chain joins TRBV9 to TRBJ2-5; 8 nucleotides match TRBD2. Per germline, CDR1 SGDLS and CDR2 YYNGEE. The CDR3 extends over 14 amino acids. The V gene end was trimmed by 3 bases and the J gene end by 5 bases; junction bases not matched to a gene: 6. Written as DNA, the CDR3 is TGTGCCAGCAGCGGTAACGGCGGGGGGGAGACCCAGTACTTC. This codes for CASSGNGGGETQYF.

The chain recombines TRBV5-1 with TRBJ1-2, with 8 bases matching TRBD1. This CDR3 spans 15 amino acids. V was pared by 5 bases and J by 6 bases, with 12 bases of the junction left unmatched. The germline CDR1 and CDR2 sequences are SGHRS and YFSETQ. CDR3 sequence: CASRVQGAVGDGYTF. The CDR3 region has the DNA TGCGCCAGCAGAGTGCAGGGGGCAGTTGGTGATGGCTACACCTTC.

This sequence joins TRBV7-2 and TRBJ2-1; 12 nucleotides line up with TRBD2. Germline CDR1 reads SGHTA; CDR2 reads FQGNSA. Trimming at V came to 1 base and at J to 14 bases, leaving 9 bases not matched to a gene. The CDR3 loop spans 15 amino acids. The CDR3 coding sequence is TGTGCCAGCAGCTTAGGTGGGCTAGCGGGGGGGCCCAAGTTCTTC. This translates into CASSLGGLAGGPKFF. The whole variable domain, filled in from reference TRBV7-2 and TRBJ2-1, reads GAGVSQSPSNKVTEKGKDVELRCDPISGHTALYWYRQSLGQGLEFLIYFQGNSAPDKSGLPSDRFSAERTGGSVSTLTIQRTQQEDSAVYLCASSLGGLAGGPKFFGPGTRLTVL.

This clone is a singleton in its sample. V and J are TRBV25-1 and TRBJ2-3; D perhaps matches TRBD1 (5 bases). The CDR3 spans 15 residues. The V gene lost 5 bases and the J gene lost 0 bases, with 12 bases spanning the gap. Germline V gives CDR1 MGHDK, CDR2 SYGVNS. The CDR3 DNA follows: TGTGCCAGCAGTTCTTGGACATACAGCACAGATACGCAGTATTTT. Translated: CASSSWTYSTDTQYF.

V and J are TRBV2 and TRBJ2-1; TRBD2 aligns across 8 bases. V shed 3 bases, J shed 2 bases, and the junction held 6 bases outside the gene matches. The germline gives CDR1 SNHLY, CDR2 FYNNEI. This CDR3 contains 16 residues. The CDR3 bases are TGTGCCAGCAGTGATCGGGGGGGCCCCACCTACAATGAGCAGTTCTTC. Protein: CASSDRGGPTYNEQFF.

The chain has TRBV28 and TRBJ1-5, with 9 bases that match TRBD1. J was trimmed by 5 bases and V by 5 bases; bases with no gene match: 10. Germline CDR1 reads MDHEN; CDR2 reads SYDVKM. CDR3 length equals 16 residues. CDR3 coding DNA: TGTGCCAGCAGTCGTGCCCTCGGGACAGGGTATCAGCCCCAGCATTTT. Translating gives CASSRALGTGYQPQHF.

A few counts support this clone. The chain couples TRBV30 to TRBJ1-6; D is ambiguous. The CDR3 loop spans 13 amino acids. Per germline, CDR1 GTSNPN and CDR2 SVGIG (reference sequence). Trimming cost V 3 bases and J 8 bases, with 11 bases left between them. DNA for the CDR3: TGTGCCTGGAGCGGGCGGGAAGATTCACCCCTCCACTTT. Amino acid sequence: CAWSGREDSPLHF.

The rearrangement uses TRBV30 and TRBJ2-5, with TRBD2 matching over 12 bases. V lost 4 bases, J lost 5 bases, and 8 bases stayed unmatched. Per germline, CDR1 GTSNPN and CDR2 SVGIG (reference sequence). The CDR3 covers 15 residues. This chain's CDR3 is CAWKQGLAGGETQYF. Written as DNA, the CDR3 is TGTGCCTGGAAACAGGGACTAGCGGGTGGTGAGACCCAGTACTTC.

CDR3 nucleotide sequence: TGTGCCAGCGGGGGATCAGGACAGGGGAATTCACCCCTCCACTTT. It specifies CASGGSGQGNSPLHF. The chain combines TRBV6-5 with TRBJ1-6; 9 bases agree with TRBD1. CDR1 and CDR2 (germline): MNHEY, SVGAGI. V dropped 8 bases and J dropped 7; count of bases not matched to a gene: 9. The CDR3 consists of 15 residues.

As to this clone: Different DNA sequences within this sample yield the same CDR3. J is TRBJ1-6 and V is TRBV15, with 8 bases that match TRBD1. V lost 3 bases and J lost 10; bases outside the gene matches: 2. The CDR3 is made up of 13 amino acids. Per germline, CDR1 LNHNV and CDR2 YYDKDF (reference sequence). CDR3 amino acids: CATSRTGESPLHF. In DNA, the CDR3 is TGTGCCACCAGCAGGACAGGGGAGTCACCCCTCCACTTT.

The chain recombines TRBV19 with TRBJ2-5, with D tentatively TRBD2 (6 bases). This CDR3 comprises 14 residues. The V end was cut by 6 bases, the J end by 5 bases, with 16 bases between. Germline V lookup: CDR1 LNHDA, CDR2 SQIVND (reference sequence). The CDR3 sequence is CASSLREEAETQYF. CDR3 bases: TGTGCCAGTAGCCTAAGGGAGGAAGCGGAGACCCAGTACTTC. Together with reference TRBV19 and TRBJ2-5, the CDR3 gives the full variable domain: DGGITQSPKYLFRKEGQNVTLSCEQNLNHDAMYWYRQDPGQGLRLIYYSQIVNDFQKGDIAEGYSVSREKKESFPLTVTSAQKNPTAFYLCASSLREEAETQYFGPGTRLLVL.

This clone was seen only once. The chain carries TRBV6-5 and TRBJ1-2; D is unresolved. Germline V CDR1 and CDR2: MNHEY, SVGAGI. The ends were cut back, 0 bases at V and 4 bases at J, with 9 bases in the middle. The CDR3 is made up of 14 amino acids. The CDR3 DNA is TGTGCCAGCAGTTACTCGGGGAGTGGCTATGGCTACACCTTC. Translation: CASSYSGSGYGYTF.

This chain uses TRBV12-5 with TRBJ2-3; 9 bases map to TRBD2. The CDR3 runs to 14 residues. Germline CDR1 and CDR2: LGHNT and FRNRAP. V was pared by 4 bases and J by 6 bases, with 5 bases of the junction left unmatched. The CDR3 here is CASGWGLAWDTQYF. The CDR3 nucleotides are TGTGCTAGTGGTTGGGGACTAGCTTGGGATACGCAGTATTTT.

This chain joins TRBV3-1 (or the pseudogene TRBV3-2) and TRBJ2-7, with TRBD1 matching over 9 bases. This CDR3 comprises 15 residues. The germline gives CDR1 LGHDT, CDR2 YNNKEL (reference sequence). With 1 base clipped from V and 5 bases from J, the junction kept 6 bases outside the gene matches. CDR3 nucleotide sequence: TGTGCCAGCAGCCAAGGGGACAGGGTAATCAACGAGCAGTACTTC. Translated: CASSQGDRVINEQYF.

V gene TRBV7-6 combines with J gene TRBJ2-7, with TRBD1 matching over 8 bases. CDR1 is SGHVS and CDR2 is FNYEAQ in the germline V gene. The CDR3 is 15 residues long. Trimming cost V 0 bases and J 6 bases; bases outside gene matches: 7. The CDR3 coding sequence is TGTGCCAGCAGCTTAGCGGGACCAGGGGGCGGCGAGCAGTACTTC. Translating gives CASSLAGPGGGEQYF.